The 24 T cell receptor beta chains reported below all come from one sample, sequenced in a study of cytomegalovirus exposure and HLA in healthy donors (dated by TCRdb to 2017 to 2019). Libraries came from the immunoSEQ multiplex PCR assay. A mixture of 60 forward primers for TCR Vbeta segments and 13 reverse primers for TCR Jbeta segments was used in the multiplex PCR. TCRdb provides this immuneACCESS table in a form limited to in-frame rearrangements. Some clones are lacking; in checked studies, under half of them reflect an unresolved V gene, and why the rest are absent is not known. Within this sample are 75,000 to 100,000 clones, with 60% to 80% of them counted one time only. Around 8.4% of the sample is in the top ten clones. Sequencing was done on a sample of PBMCs. These receptor sequences come from a man in his 60s in good health and CMV-seronegative.

This clone showed up just a few times. V is TRBV5-6 and J is TRBJ2-7; D is uncertain. V was cut by 1 base and J by 6 bases, with 8 bases left in between. This CDR3 spans 12 amino acids. CDR1 is SGHDT, CDR2 YYEEEE, per germline. DNA for the CDR3: TGTGCCAGCAGCTTGTGGCAGCGCGAGCAGTACTTC. Translation: CASSLWQREQYF.

V and J are TRBV6-5 and TRBJ2-1; 11 bases align to TRBD2. The CDR3 length is 14 residues. Germline CDR1 MNHEY, CDR2 SVGAGI. J lost 9 bases, V lost 8 bases, and 9 bases had no gene match. CDR3 residues: CASREVAGGGEQFF. CDR3 nucleotides: TGTGCCAGCCGAGAGGTAGCGGGGGGGGGTGAGCAGTTCTTC.

The rearrangement links TRBV5-6 to TRBJ2-7, with 8 bases fitting TRBD1. Germline-derived CDR1 and CDR2 are SGHDT and YYEEEE. The CDR3 length is 13 residues. Trimming cost V 3 bases and J 7 bases; bases outside gene matches: 6. The CDR3 loop is CASSSGGRGEQYF. For the CDR3, the DNA is TGTGCCAGCAGCTCAGGGGGCCGGGGAGAGCAGTACTTC.

This clone was counted once. The CDR3 DNA reads as TGTGCCAGCAGCTTAGCTTCTACGCATATCGTGACTGAAGCTTTCTTT. It codes for CASSLASTHIVTEAFF. The chain carries TRBV7-8 and TRBJ1-1; D unclear. The CDR3 is 16 residues long. Germline values: CDR1 SGHVS, CDR2 FQNEAQ. Between the trimmed V and J ends, which lost 0 bases and 5 bases, there was a span of 16 bases.

The chain has TRBV7-2 and TRBJ1-5, with TRBD1 matching 7 bases. The CDR3 spans 14 residues. V was pared by 8 bases and J by 1 base, with 5 bases of the junction left unmatched. CDR1 is SGHTA, CDR2 FQGNSA, per germline. The chain's CDR3 is CASGRQGSNQPQHF. The DNA of the CDR3 is TGTGCCAGCGGCAGACAGGGAAGCAATCAGCCCCAGCATTTT.

V and J are TRBV5-1 and TRBJ2-2, with 12 positions matching TRBD2. J lost 2 bases, V lost 4 bases, and 12 bases had no gene match. CDR1 is SGHRS, CDR2 YFSETQ, per germline. The CDR3 length is 19 residues. The CDR3 sequence: CASSPGGLAGASNTGELFF. The CDR3 region has the DNA TGCGCCAGCAGCCCTGGGGGACTAGCGGGCGCCAGTAACACCGGGGAGCTGTTTTTT. The full variable domain, with the rest looked up from reference TRBV5-1 and TRBJ2-2, is KAGVTQTPRYLIKTRGQQVTLSCSPISGHRSVSWYQQTPGQGLQFLFEYFSETQRNKGNFPGRFSGRQFSNSRSEMNVSTLELGDSALYLCASSPGGLAGASNTGELFFGEGSRLTVL.

The rearrangement uses TRBV29-1 and TRBJ2-3, with a tentative D call TRBD2 (6 bases). The CDR3 consists of 15 residues. Germline loops: CDR1 SQVTM, CDR2 ANQGSEA. V shed 5 bases and J shed 3 bases, with 18 bases lying between them. The CDR3 is CSVRASVRATDTQYF. In DNA, the CDR3 is TGCAGCGTTAGGGCTAGCGTCCGAGCGACAGATACGCAGTATTTT.

This clone has only a few counts. The genes are TRBV12-5 and TRBJ2-3; tentatively, D is TRBD1 (5 bases). The V gene's germline CDR1 is LGHNT and CDR2 FRNRAP. V lost 6 bases and J 2 bases, leaving 18 bases between the germline ends. CDR3 length: 16 residues. For the CDR3, the DNA is TGTGCTAGTGGCGAAGACAGCATATTAAACACAGATACGCAGTATTTT. Encoded protein: CASGEDSILNTDTQYF.

This chain uses TRBV10-3 with TRBJ2-1; 7 bases align to TRBD2. Germline V gene lookup returns CDR1 ENHRY and CDR2 SYGVKD. This CDR3 has 16 residues. V was clipped by 6 bases and J by 6 bases; unmatched bases: 14. Written as DNA, the CDR3 is TGTGCCATCAGCCCAGGACTAACTGGGGGGGGCAATGAGCAGTTCTTC. This encodes CAISPGLTGGGNEQFF.

In this sample, this clone turned up a few times. The chain uses TRBV5-1 and TRBJ2-5; 9 bases match TRBD2. V dropped 1 base and J dropped 5; count of bases not matched to a gene: 6. The CDR3 is made up of 15 amino acids. Germline V lookup: CDR1 SGHRS, CDR2 YFSETQ. The DNA of the CDR3 is TGCGCCAGCAGCTTGTTTGCGGGGGGGAGGGAGACCCAGTACTTC. This translates into CASSLFAGGRETQYF.

This sequence joins TRBV13 and TRBJ1-1, with a weak D call TRBD1 (5 bases). CDR3 size: 16 residues. CDR1 is PRHDT, CDR2 FYEKMQ, per germline (reference sequence). V lost 2 bases to trimming and J lost 8 bases, with 21 bases between them. The CDR3 bases are TGTGCCAGCAGCTTATCCCGAAGACAGCTACTCACCGAAGCTTTCTTT. This gives the protein CASSLSRRQLLTEAFF.

The chain carries TRBV5-1 and TRBJ1-3; a weak D match, TRBD1 (5 bases). Trimming left V 1 base short and J 2 bases short, with 7 bases between. Germline V gene data show CDR1 as SGHRS and CDR2 as YFSETQ. The CDR3 is made up of 14 amino acids. The CDR3 nucleotides are TGCGCCAGCAGCTTGCAGGGAACTGGAAACACCATATATTTT. Translating gives CASSLQGTGNTIYF.

The J gene is TRBJ1-4, the V gene TRBV6-5; 7 bases are a match to TRBD1. The CDR3 runs to 15 residues. CDR1 is MNHEY and CDR2 is SVGAGI in the germline V gene. Unmatched junction bases numbered 4, after V lost 2 bases and J lost 4 bases. The CDR3 sequence: CASSYGGQRNEKLFF. In DNA form, the CDR3 reads TGTGCCAGCAGTTACGGGGGACAGCGTAATGAAAAACTGTTTTTT.

The J gene is TRBJ2-7, the V gene TRBV5-4, with 7 bases aligning to TRBD2. The germline CDR1 and CDR2 sequences are SGHNT and YYREEE (reference sequence). The CDR3 has 14 residues. V dropped 3 bases and J dropped 5; count of bases not matched to a gene: 8. The CDR3 bases are TGTGCCAGCAGCTGGCGGACTAGTCAGGACGAGCAGTACTTC. Translation: CASSWRTSQDEQYF.

The genes are TRBV11-2 and TRBJ1-1; unclear D gene. The ends were cut back, 5 bases at V and 0 bases at J, with 7 bases in the middle. CDR3 length: 13 residues. CDR1 and CDR2 from the germline V gene are SGHAT and FQNNGV. The CDR3 loop reads CASSGGLNTEAFF. The CDR3 nucleotides are TGTGCCAGCAGCGGAGGATTGAACACTGAAGCTTTCTTT.

CDR3 loop: CAISDTASGGYEQYF. In DNA form, the CDR3 reads TGTGCCATCAGTGATACGGCTAGCGGCGGCTACGAGCAGTACTTC. The chain recombines TRBV10-3 with TRBJ2-7; 7 bases fit TRBD2. This CDR3 has 15 residues. With 3 bases clipped from V and 3 bases from J, the junction kept 8 bases outside the gene matches. Germline CDR1 and CDR2: ENHRY and SYGVKD.

V gene TRBV7-2 combines with J gene TRBJ1-3; 10 positions agree with TRBD1. The CDR3 is 17 amino acids. Looked up from germline, CDR1 is SGHTA and CDR2 is FQGNSA. V lost 2 bases and J lost 2; bases outside the gene matches: 6. The CDR3 DNA follows: TGTGCCAGCAGCTTAAATGCGGGACAGGGGACTGGAAACACCATATATTTT. Translating gives CASSLNAGQGTGNTIYF.

The chain carries TRBV5-1 and TRBJ2-7; 8 nucleotides match TRBD1. Germline V gene sequence: CDR1 SGHRS, CDR2 YFSETQ. This CDR3 spans 16 amino acids. V gave up 0 bases and J gave up 1 base; unmatched junction bases: 6. As DNA, the CDR3 is TGCGCCAGCAGCTTGGCGGGACAGGACTCTTCCTACGAGCAGTACTTC. It is translated as CASSLAGQDSSYEQYF.

V gene TRBV5-1 combines with J gene TRBJ1-2; no firm D call. This CDR3 region has 12 residues. CDR1 and CDR2 (germline): SGHRS, YFSETQ. The germline V and J ends were trimmed by 3 bases and 4 bases, with 7 bases remaining between them. The CDR3 reads CASSSTAYGYTF. The CDR3 DNA reads as TGCGCCAGCAGCTCAACAGCCTATGGCTACACCTTC.

This sequence joins TRBV2 and TRBJ1-5; D is perhaps TRBD1 (5 bases). The CDR3 length is 15 residues. V lost 3 bases to trimming and J lost 7 bases, with 16 bases between them. Germline CDR1 is SNHLY and CDR2 is FYNNEI. The CDR3, as DNA: TGTGCCAGCAGTGACGGACAAAAGTCCGGCCAGCCCCAGCATTTT. Translation: CASSDGQKSGQPQHF.

The chain uses TRBV25-1 and TRBJ1-4; D unclear. Germline lookup yields CDR1 MGHDK and CDR2 SYGVNS. This CDR3 is 15 amino acids long. Between the trimmed V and J ends, which lost 3 bases and 0 bases, there was a span of 8 bases. CDR3 sequence reads: CASSEGRSTNEKLFF. CDR3 bases: TGTGCCAGCAGTGAGGGCCGTTCAACTAATGAAAAACTGTTTTTT.

V gene TRBV27 combines with J gene TRBJ2-5, with a weak D call TRBD2 (6 bases). Between the trimmed V and J ends, which lost 5 bases and 5 bases, there was a span of 6 bases. Germline V CDR1 and CDR2: MNHEY, SMNVEV (reference sequence). The CDR3 is 11 amino acids. The CDR3 spells CASSRGETQYF. Written as DNA, the CDR3 is TGTGCCAGCAGTCGGGGGGAGACCCAGTACTTC.

V and J are TRBV7-8 and TRBJ1-2; 8 bases align to TRBD1. The junction had 15 bases not matched to a gene; V was cut back by 1 base and J by 5 bases. The CDR3 has 18 amino acids. Germline V gives CDR1 SGHVS, CDR2 FQNEAQ. The CDR3 nucleotides read TGTGCCAGCAGCTTAGTAGCGGGCCGGGGGACAGGCATATATGGCTACACCTTC. It translates to CASSLVAGRGTGIYGYTF.

The chain carries TRBV2 and TRBJ2-3, with D possibly TRBD1 on 6 matching bases. CDR3 length equals 12 residues. Between the trimmed V and J ends, which lost 5 bases and 5 bases, there was a span of 8 bases. CDR1 is SNHLY, CDR2 FYNNEI, per germline. The chain's CDR3 is CASSKDRDTQYF. CDR3 nucleotide sequence: TGTGCCAGCAGTAAGGACAGAGATACGCAGTATTTT.